Following are 25 T cell receptor beta chains from one sample sequenced in a study of cytomegalovirus exposure and HLA in healthy donors. This PCR relied on a set of 60 Vbeta primers and 13 Jbeta primers. Data came from immunoSEQ multiplex PCR; TCRdb stores just in-frame clones and leaves some out. The sample contains approximately 100,000 clones, more than 75% of which appear only once. The sample consisted of PBMCs. These receptors all stem from a human donor in good health.

V is TRBV5-1 and J is TRBJ1-2, with D tentatively TRBD1 (5 bases). Trimming took off 0 bases at V and 6 bases at J, with 18 bases between the two ends. CDR3 size: 16 residues. Germline CDR1 reads SGHRS; CDR2 reads YFSETQ. CDR3 DNA: TGCGCCAGCAGCTTGGCCATCAAGGGGTCCGGTGATGGCTACACCTTC. Protein sequence: CASSLAIKGSGDGYTF.

The J gene is TRBJ1-6, the V gene TRBV6-5, with TRBD1 identical over 7 bases. J was trimmed by 7 bases and V by 3 bases; bases with no gene match: 3. The CDR3 is 14 residues long. The germline V gene has CDR1 MNHEY and CDR2 SVGAGI. The CDR3 sequence is CASSYGDRNSPLHF. The CDR3 DNA reads TGTGCCAGCAGTTATGGGGACAGAAATTCACCCCTCCACTTT.

A single count supports this clone. This chain joins TRBV6-6 and TRBJ2-7; 7 positions match TRBD1. Germline V gene data show CDR1 as MNHNY and CDR2 as SVGAGI (reference sequence). J lost 3 bases, V lost 2 bases, and 4 bases had no gene match. The CDR3 spans 14 residues. In DNA, the CDR3 is TGTGCCAGCAGTTACCCGGGACAGAGCTACGAGCAGTACTTC. Translation: CASSYPGQSYEQYF.

This clone was seen once. The CDR3 loop reads CAISETGHLANYGYTF. For the CDR3, the DNA is TGTGCCATCAGTGAAACGGGACACTTAGCTAACTATGGCTACACCTTC. The V call is TRBV10-3, the J call TRBJ1-2, with D perhaps matching TRBD1 (6 bases). This CDR3 is 16 amino acids long. The germline V gene encodes CDR1 ENHRY and CDR2 SYGVKD. With 3 bases removed from V and 0 bases from J, the gap between germline ends came to 14 bases.

V and J are TRBV5-4 and TRBJ1-1; 7 bases are a match to TRBD1. This CDR3 has 15 residues. Germline V lookup: CDR1 SGHNT, CDR2 YYREEE (reference sequence). The V gene end was trimmed by 4 bases and the J gene end by 6 bases; junction bases not matched to a gene: 12. The CDR3 reads CASSPSTGRGAEAFF. The CDR3 DNA is TGTGCCAGCAGCCCCTCGACAGGGAGAGGAGCTGAAGCTTTCTTT.

The chain couples TRBV11-2 to TRBJ1-2, with D perhaps matching TRBD1 (5 bases). The CDR3 has 13 residues. Germline CDR1 SGHAT, CDR2 FQNNGV. The V and J ends lost 3 bases and 8 bases respectively, with 13 bases between them. The CDR3 nucleotides read TGTGCCAGCAGCTTTGGCTCAGGGTTCGGCTACACCTTC. Its translation is CASSFGSGFGYTF.

V gene TRBV14 combines with J gene TRBJ1-1; D remains ambiguous. Trimming took 0 bases from V and 3 from J, leaving 5 bases between them. CDR1 and CDR2 from the germline V gene are SGHDN and FVKESK. This CDR3 region has 13 residues. The CDR3 nucleotides read TGTGCCAGCAGCCAAGAACTATACACTGAAGCTTTCTTT. As protein: CASSQELYTEAFF. Drawing the rest from reference TRBV14 and TRBJ1-1, the complete variable domain is EAGVTQFPSHSVIEKGQTVTLRCDPISGHDNLYWYRRVMGKEIKFLLHFVKESKQDESGMPNNRFLAERTGGTYSTLKVQPAELEDSGVYFCASSQELYTEAFFGQGTRLTVV.

This chain connects TRBV18 to TRBJ1-2; a weak D match, TRBD1 (6 bases). The germline V gene has CDR1 KGHSH and CDR2 LQKENI. V dropped 4 bases and J dropped 4 bases, with 19 bases sitting between them. The CDR3 has 16 residues. The CDR3 coding sequence is TGTGCCAGCTCACGAATCCAGTTAACAGGGTCCTATGGCTACACCTTC. Residues: CASSRIQLTGSYGYTF.

The chain links TRBV5-1 to TRBJ2-1, with 8 bases aligning to TRBD2. Germline loops: CDR1 SGHRS, CDR2 YFSETQ. Germline trimming cut 1 base from V and 7 bases from J; bases unmatched to any gene: 13. The CDR3 is made up of 17 amino acids. In nucleotides, the CDR3 is TGCGCCAGCAGCTTGCTTTGGGTCGGGGGGGCTTCGAATGAGCAGTTCTTC. It translates to CASSLLWVGGASNEQFF.

This clone was seen more than once but under ten times. The rearrangement uses TRBV11-3 and TRBJ1-3, with 11 bases aligning to TRBD1. Germline V gene sequence: CDR1 SGHNT, CDR2 YENEEA. The V and J ends lost 5 bases and 11 bases, in that order; junction bases with no gene match: 5. The CDR3 is 13 residues long. The CDR3 region is CASSPGQGASIYF. The CDR3, as DNA: TGTGCCAGCAGCCCTGGACAGGGGGCTTCCATATATTTT.

The rearrangement links TRBV6-4 to TRBJ1-1, with D tentatively TRBD1 (5 bases). CDR3 length: 17 amino acids. Germline V CDR1 and CDR2: MRHNA, SNTAGT. Trimming removed 3 bases from V and 3 bases from J, with 20 bases in between. In DNA form, the CDR3 reads TGTGCCAGCAGTGATCGATTTTCTCCGGGGGGGGACACTGAAGCTTTCTTT. This encodes CASSDRFSPGGDTEAFF.

This chain uses TRBV10-3 with TRBJ2-7, with TRBD2 matching 8 bases. CDR3 length equals 14 residues. Losses at the gene ends were 7 bases for V and 7 bases for J; bases not matched to a gene: 12. The germline CDR1 and CDR2 sequences are ENHRY and SYGVKD. Here the CDR3 DNA reads TGTGCCATCACCGACGGGACTAGGGGGTGGGAGCAGTACTTC. It is translated as CAITDGTRGWEQYF.

The chain has TRBV7-2 and TRBJ1-2; no clear D. The CDR3 has 13 residues. Trimming left V 2 bases short and J 8 bases short, with 12 bases between. Germline V gene data show CDR1 as SGHTA and CDR2 as FQGNSA. The CDR3 here is CASSLLTGVGYTF. CDR3 DNA sequence: TGTGCCAGCAGCTTATTAACCGGTGTGGGCTACACCTTC.

This chain joins TRBV7-9 and TRBJ2-5, with a weak D call TRBD1 (5 bases). V was shortened by 6 bases and J by 5 bases, with 13 bases between the two germline ends. Germline V gives CDR1 SEHNR, CDR2 FQNEAQ (reference sequence). There are 13 residues in the CDR3. The CDR3 protein is CASSFRALETQYF. In DNA form, the CDR3 reads TGTGCCAGCAGTTTCAGGGCCCTGGAGACCCAGTACTTC.

V and J are TRBV5-6 and TRBJ2-3, with a tentative D call TRBD2 (5 bases). The length of the CDR3 is 12 residues. With 4 bases removed from V and 9 bases from J, the gap between germline ends came to 12 bases. Germline V CDR1 and CDR2: SGHDT, YYEEEE. CDR3 amino acids: CASSPGERTQYF. CDR3 sequence (DNA): TGTGCCAGCAGCCCCGGGGAAAGGACGCAGTATTTT. The whole variable domain, filled in from reference TRBV5-6 and TRBJ2-3, reads DAGVTQSPTHLIKTRGQQVTLRCSPKSGHDTVSWYQQALGQGPQFIFQYYEEEERQRGNFPDRFSGHQFPNYSSELNVNALLLGDSALYLCASSPGERTQYFGPGTRLTVL.

This clone is labeled as medium-sized. The chain uses TRBV7-6 and TRBJ2-2; tentative D call: TRBD2 (6 bases). Germline V CDR1 and CDR2: SGHVS, FNYEAQ. This CDR3 contains 13 residues. V gave up 5 bases and J gave up 7 bases, with 11 bases separating them. Here the CDR3 reads CASSPPGGGELFF. The CDR3 region has the DNA TGTGCCAGCAGCCCCCCCGGGGGCGGGGAGCTGTTTTTT.

V and J are TRBV7-8 and TRBJ1-2; D perhaps matches TRBD1 (6 bases). This CDR3 has 18 residues. With 1 base removed from V and 5 bases from J, the gap between germline ends came to 23 bases. The germline CDR1 and CDR2 sequences are SGHVS and FQNEAQ. Here the CDR3 reads CASSLGFQGHGVWYGYTF. In DNA form, the CDR3 reads TGTGCCAGCAGCTTAGGGTTCCAGGGGCATGGGGTTTGGTATGGCTACACCTTC.

The chain couples TRBV5-1 to TRBJ2-2; no definite D call. Trimming left V 0 bases short and J 2 bases short, with 5 bases between. From germline, CDR1 is SGHRS and CDR2 YFSETQ. This CDR3 is 14 amino acids long. The CDR3 loop reads CASSLAVNTGELFF. In DNA, the CDR3 is TGCGCCAGCAGCTTGGCGGTAAACACCGGGGAGCTGTTTTTT.

J is TRBJ1-1 and V is TRBV12-2. TRBV12-2 is recorded as a pseudogene. CDR3 length: 13 residues. CDR3 bases: TGTGCAAGTCGCTTTGAGCTCGGGGAATCCGTCCTCTTT. It specifies CASRFELGESVLF.

In this sample, this clone turned up a few times. The chain joins TRBV6-4 to TRBJ2-2, with 8 bases matching TRBD1. Germline V gene data show CDR1 as MRHNA and CDR2 as SNTAGT. V was pared by 5 bases and J by 1 base, with 3 bases of the junction left unmatched. CDR3 length: 15 residues. The CDR3, as DNA: TGTGCCAGCAGTCCCGGGACAGGGAACACCGGGGAGCTGTTTTTT. The encoded protein is CASSPGTGNTGELFF.

A single count supports this clone. V and J are TRBV1 and TRBJ2-3; the table's D call, TRBD2, was not checked against the DNA. TRBV1 corresponds to a pseudogene. The CDR3 contains 17 residues. The CDR3 protein is CTSSQELAGVRTDTQYF. The CDR3 DNA reads TGCACCAGCAGCCAGGAACTAGCGGGAGTACGCACAGATACGCAGTATTTT.

This clone has only one observation. The CDR3 region has the DNA TGTGCCAGTAAACCGGGACAGGGGGTCCCCGGGGAGCTGTTTTTT. Residues: CASKPGQGVPGELFF. The chain combines TRBV6-5 with TRBJ2-2; 11 bases are shared with TRBD1. This CDR3 region has 15 residues. The V segment lost 9 bases and the J segment 6 bases; nucleotides outside the gene matches: 9. CDR1 MNHEY and CDR2 SVGAGI come from the germline V gene.

The V and J genes are TRBV5-1 and TRBJ1-2; TRBD1 is a possible D gene (5 bases). In germline, CDR1 is SGHRS, CDR2 YFSETQ. Between the trimmed V and J ends, which lost 0 bases and 0 bases, there was a span of 9 bases. This CDR3 is 15 amino acids long. In DNA form, the CDR3 reads TGCGCCAGCAGCTTGGGAACAGGATCTAACTATGGCTACACCTTC. It specifies CASSLGTGSNYGYTF.

This clone occurred a few times. This chain connects TRBV7-2 to TRBJ2-1, with D tentatively TRBD2 (5 bases). Germline V gene sequence: CDR1 SGHTA, CDR2 FQGNSA. Trimming shortened V by 8 bases and J by 6 bases, and 17 bases separated the two germline ends. CDR3 length equals 14 residues. The DNA for the CDR3 is TGTGCCAGCGGCGGACTCCGACGCCGCAATGAGCAGTTCTTC. Amino acid sequence: CASGGLRRRNEQFF.

The chain couples TRBV5-6 to TRBJ2-2; 13 nucleotides match TRBD2. The length of the CDR3 is 18 residues. The V and J ends lost 3 bases and 4 bases, in that order; junction bases with no gene match: 9. The V gene's germline CDR1 is SGHDT and CDR2 YYEEEE. For the CDR3, the DNA is TGTGCCAGCAGCTCTCGCGGAGGGACTAGCGGGGTCACCGGGGAGCTGTTTTTT. As protein: CASSSRGGTSGVTGELFF.